Listed below are T cell receptor beta chains from one sample, sequenced in a study of T cells in Graves' hyperthyroidism and ophthalmopathy. TCRdb recomputed calls from the multiplex PCR reads with MiXCR, one row per CDR3 protein. The data contain roughly 350,000 distinct CDR3 sequences, around 13% of them singletons. Sequenced sample: blood. The receptors stem from a woman in her twenties or thirties with Graves' ophthalmopathy. Each CDR3 is given with its conserved first and last residue. Fields, in order: clone size, D gene, V gene, J gene, CDR3 length, CDR3 DNA, CDR3 protein. A D gene is named only where the DNA matches it firmly. For some rows the clone size is stated as once, few or many, or as a class when expanded; others skip it.

>many|-|TRBV2|TRBJ2-3|12
TGTGCCAGCAGTGGGACTTACGATACGCAGTATTTT
CASSGTYDTQYF
>many|TRBD1|TRBV28|TRBJ1-2|12
TGTGCCAGCAGGGAAACAGGGGCCAGCTACACCTTC
CASRETGASYTF
>many|-|TRBV25-1|TRBJ2-2|18
TGTGCCAGCAGTGATCTCATAATGGCAGACCCTAACACCGGGGAGCTGTTTTTT
CASSDLIMADPNTGELFF
>many|-|TRBV7-8|TRBJ1-1|13
TGTGCCAGCAGGGAGAATATGAACACTGAAGCTTTCTTT
CASRENMNTEAFF
>few|TRBD1|TRBV12-3/TRBV12-4|TRBJ2-3|15
TGTGCCAGCAGAACAGGGGGTAAGGGCACAGATACGCAGTATTTT
CASRTGGKGTDTQYF
>many|-|TRBV3-1|TRBJ2-1|13
TGTGCCAGCAGCCAACTTGCTAGCAATGAGCAGTTCTTC
CASSQLASNEQFF
>many|-|TRBV28|TRBJ2-1|13
TGTGCCAGCATCCCAGGGAGTACCAATGAGCAGTTCTTC
CASIPGSTNEQFF
>-|-|TRBV12-3/TRBV12-4|TRBJ2-1|12
TGTGCCAGCAGTCGAACGGAATACGAAGGGTTCTTC
CASSRTEYEGFF
>-|-|TRBV10-3|TRBJ2-7|15
TGTGCCATCAGTGAGAGCCCCGGGATATACTACGAGCAGTACTTC
CAISESPGIYYEQYF
>-|-|TRBV4-2|TRBJ2-7|11
TGTGCGACACAAAGTGGCTACGAGCAGTACTTC
CATQSGYEQYF
>many|-|TRBV20-1|TRBJ1-2|14
TGCAGTGCCCCATTTTCGGGGTCGAACTATGGCTACACCTTC
CSAPFSGSNYGYTF
>many|-|TRBV20-1|TRBJ1-2|17
TGCAGTGCTAGAGTCCCTTGGGCGGGACTCTACCAGGGGGGCTACACCTTC
CSARVPWAGLYQGGYTF
>many|-|TRBV3-1|TRBJ2-7|11
TGCGCCAGCAGCCAAGGCTGGGAGCAGTACTTC
CASSQGWEQYF
>-|TRBD2|TRBV6-1|TRBJ2-3|16
TGTGCCAGCAGATTACGACTAGCGGATAGCACAGATACGCAGTATTTT
CASRLRLADSTDTQYF
>many|-|TRBV3-1|TRBJ1-1|15
TGTGCCAGCAGCCAAGGCCCAGGGAGGGAGAGTGAAGCTTTCTTT
CASSQGPGRESEAFF
>-|TRBD2|TRBV3-1|TRBJ2-5|16
TGTGCCAGCAGCCAAGATAGGCGGGGGGGCGGGGAGACCCAGTACTTC
CASSQDRRGGGETQYF
>many|-|TRBV5-1|TRBJ1-4|14
TGCGCCAGCAGCGCCACTACAACTAATGAAAAACTGTTTTTT
CASSATTTNEKLFF
>many|-|TRBV20-1|TRBJ2-1|15
TGCAGTGCTAGAGGGGACCTCAGCTCCTACAATGAGCAGTTCTTC
CSARGDLSSYNEQFF
>-|-|TRBV30|TRBJ1-1|12
TGTGCCTGGAGTGTCTTAGGCACTGAAGCTTTCTTT
CAWSVLGTEAFF
>many|-|TRBV3-1|TRBJ2-2|15
TGTGCCAGCAGCCCCTATAGGGGTAACACCGGGGAGCTGTTTTTT
CASSPYRGNTGELFF
>few|-|TRBV7-9|TRBJ2-2|16
TGTGCCAGCAGCTTAGCGGGGGGCCTAAACACCGGGGAGCTGTTTTTT
CASSLAGGLNTGELFF
>many|TRBD1|TRBV7-7|TRBJ2-5|15
TGTGCTAGCAGCTTAGGGGACAGGGGCCAAGAGACCCAGTACTTC
CASSLGDRGQETQYF
>many|-|TRBV30|TRBJ1-4|14
TGTGCCTGGAGTGATTTGAAGGGTGGTGAAAAACTGTTTTTT
CAWSDLKGGEKLFF
>many|-|TRBV28|TRBJ1-1|15
TGTGCCAGCAGTTTATTCAGGGCGTCGGACACTGAAGCTTTCTTT
CASSLFRASDTEAFF
>many|-|TRBV20-1|TRBJ2-7|16
TGCAGTGCTAGAGATTTTGGGGCGGCACCCTCCTACGAGCAGTACTTC
CSARDFGAAPSYEQYF
>many|-|TRBV7-9|TRBJ2-3|13
TGTGCCAGCAGCTTAGCCCGTCAGGAGACGCAGTATTTT
CASSLARQETQYF
>many|-|TRBV5-1|TRBJ2-5|14
TGCGCCAGCAGCTATGGTTCGGCGGAAGAGACCCAGTACTTC
CASSYGSAEETQYF
>many|-|TRBV20-1|TRBJ2-1|16
TGCAGTGGCCAAACCCTAGGAAGGGGGGGTAAGAATGAGCAGTTCTTC
CSGQTLGRGGKNEQFF
>many|-|TRBV11-2|TRBJ2-6|14
TGTGCCAGCAACCGATACTCTGGGGCCAACGTCCTGACTTTC
CASNRYSGANVLTF
>many|-|TRBV20-1|TRBJ1-1|14
TGCAGTGCTAGAGATGGGTTTTCTAACACTGAAGCTTTCTTT
CSARDGFSNTEAFF
>many|TRBD2|TRBV20-1|TRBJ2-3|18
TGCAGTGCTAGAGATCCGAAAGCGGGGGGGCCTCTCACAGATACGCAGTATTTT
CSARDPKAGGPLTDTQYF
>many|-|TRBV12-3/TRBV12-4|TRBJ1-6|14
TGTGCCAGCACTCCACCAGGGTTCAATTCACCCCTCCACTTT
CASTPPGFNSPLHF
>many|TRBD1|TRBV11-2|TRBJ1-1|15
TGTGCCAGCAGCGTCGCACAGGGGATGAACACTGAAGCTTTCTTT
CASSVAQGMNTEAFF
>few|TRBD2|TRBV4-1|TRBJ2-2|18
TGCGCCAGCAGCCAAGATCGTGGGGCGGGGGGAGGTACCGGGGAGCTGTTTTTT
CASSQDRGAGGGTGELFF
>many|-|TRBV11-1|TRBJ2-2|16
TGTGCCAGCAGTCGTGACCGGAAGTCGAACACCGGGGAGCTGTTTTTT
CASSRDRKSNTGELFF
>-|-|TRBV12-5|TRBJ2-1|15
TGTGCTAGTACGGCCCAAGGGGCCTCCCACAATGAGCAGTTCTTC
CASTAQGASHNEQFF
>-|-|TRBV11-1|TRBJ1-2|14
TGTGCCAGCAGCTTAGGGACGACGAACTATGGCTACACCTTC
CASSLGTTNYGYTF
>many|TRBD1|TRBV7-8|TRBJ1-4|17
TGTGCCAGCAGCCGACAAAGAGGGGGCGCGGCTAATGAAAAACTGTTTTTT
CASSRQRGGAANEKLFF
>few|-|TRBV6-5|TRBJ1-5|14
TGTGCCAGCAGTTCAATAGGACTGAATCAGCCCCAGCATTTT
CASSSIGLNQPQHF
>-|-|TRBV10-3|TRBJ2-2|14
TGTGCCATCAGTCCGGGACAGAACACCGGGGAGCTGTTTTTT
CAISPGQNTGELFF
>many|TRBD1|TRBV7-2|TRBJ2-5|14
TGTGCCAGCACCGACAGGGTACTACAAGAGACCCAGTACTTC
CASTDRVLQETQYF
>many|TRBD2|TRBV6-2/TRBV6-3|TRBJ2-1|15
TGTGCCAGCAGATCACTAGCGGGCCTCTACAATGAGCAGTTCTTC
CASRSLAGLYNEQFF
>-|-|TRBV19|TRBJ2-7|14
TGTGCCAGTAGTATTGGGACTCCACGGAACGAGCAGTACTTC
CASSIGTPRNEQYF
>many|-|TRBV2|TRBJ2-5|13
TGTGCCAGCAGTCGGGAAAACGGGGAGACCCAGTACTTC
CASSRENGETQYF
>many|TRBD2|TRBV2|TRBJ2-5|15
TGTGCCAGCAGTGAAACTAGCGGGGGGGCGAAGACCCAGTACTTC
CASSETSGGAKTQYF
>-|TRBD2|TRBV6-2/TRBV6-3|TRBJ2-2|17
TGTGCCAGCAGCCGATGGACTAGCGGGGTAGTGTCCGGGGAGCTGTTTTTT
CASSRWTSGVVSGELFF
>many|-|TRBV2|TRBJ1-4|15
TGTGCCTCACGGGGGACCAGGGTTGCTAATGAAAAACTGTTTTTT
CASRGTRVANEKLFF
>many|TRBD2|TRBV6-2/TRBV6-3|TRBJ2-5|21
TGTGCCAGCAGTTGGATCCCCGGCTCACGCCGGGGGGGCCTAGGGAGAGAGACCCAGTACTTC
CASSWIPGSRRGGLGRETQYF
>many|TRBD2|TRBV7-2|TRBJ2-3|15
TGTGCCAGCAGCTTCGTACTAGCGGGCACAGATACGCAGTATTTT
CASSFVLAGTDTQYF
>-|TRBD1|TRBV19|TRBJ1-2|16
TGTGCCAGTAGTATACCGGGACAGGGTAGGACCCATGGCTACACCTTC
CASSIPGQGRTHGYTF
>many|-|TRBV13|TRBJ2-5|17
TGTGCCAGCAGCTTTTCTGATACAGGGTTGGGGCAAGAGACCCAGTACTTC
CASSFSDTGLGQETQYF
>many|-|TRBV28|TRBJ2-5|15
TGTGCCAGCAGTCCCCGGCACCGGGGACAAGAGACCCAGTACTTC
CASSPRHRGQETQYF
>many|-|TRBV11-3|TRBJ2-1|16
TGTGCCAGCAGCTTAAAGACAGTCGGCTCCTACAATGAGCAGTTCTTC
CASSLKTVGSYNEQFF
>many|TRBD1|TRBV7-2|TRBJ2-3|14
TGTGCCAGCAGCCAGGGGACAGGGGGTAATACGCAGTATTTT
CASSQGTGGNTQYF
>many|-|TRBV7-2|TRBJ2-5|13
TGTGCCAGCAGCTTATCTGGGCAAGAGACCCAGTACTTC
CASSLSGQETQYF
>many|-|TRBV15|TRBJ1-2|16
TGTGCCACCAGCAGAGATAGGAGGGGTGGGAACTATGGCTACACCTTC
CATSRDRRGGNYGYTF
>-|-|TRBV4-2|TRBJ2-2|12
TGTGCCAGCAGCCTTAACCAAGGGGAGCTGTTTTTT
CASSLNQGELFF
>many|-|TRBV6-1|TRBJ1-1|16
TGTGCCAGCAGTCCTACAGCCTACAGGACGGACACTGAAGCTTTCTTT
CASSPTAYRTDTEAFF
>many|-|TRBV7-3|TRBJ2-5|16
TGTGCCAGCAGCCCTGCCGGAGGGGCCTCGCAAGAGACCCAGTACTTC
CASSPAGGASQETQYF